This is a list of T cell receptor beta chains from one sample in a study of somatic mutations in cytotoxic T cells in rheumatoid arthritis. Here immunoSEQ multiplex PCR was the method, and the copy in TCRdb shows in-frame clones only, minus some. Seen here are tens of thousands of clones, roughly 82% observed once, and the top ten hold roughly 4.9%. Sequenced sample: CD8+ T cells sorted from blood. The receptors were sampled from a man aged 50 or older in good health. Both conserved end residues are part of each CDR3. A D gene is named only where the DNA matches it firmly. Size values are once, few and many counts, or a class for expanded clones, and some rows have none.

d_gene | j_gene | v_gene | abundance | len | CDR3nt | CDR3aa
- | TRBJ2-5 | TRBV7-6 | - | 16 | TGTGCCAGCAAGGTGGGAGGAGCGACCACTCAAGAGACCCAGTACTTC | CASKVGGATTQETQYF
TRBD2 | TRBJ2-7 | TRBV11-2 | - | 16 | TGTGCCAGCAGTCCCACTAGCGGGAGTTTGCCCTACGAGCAGTACTTC | CASSPTSGSLPYEQYF
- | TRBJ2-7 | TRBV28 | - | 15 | TGTGCCAGCAGTTACGTCCTGGACAGACGATACGAGCAGTACTTC | CASSYVLDRRYEQYF
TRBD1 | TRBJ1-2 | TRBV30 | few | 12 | TGTGCCTGGGGACAGGGTGGTTATGGCTACACCTTC | CAWGQGGYGYTF
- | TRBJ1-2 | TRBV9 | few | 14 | TGTGCCAGCAGCGTAGGGTCCACTAACTATGGCTACACCTTC | CASSVGSTNYGYTF
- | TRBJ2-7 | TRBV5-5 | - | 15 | TGTGCCAGCAGCTTGTCCGGCGGGACGGCCTACGAGCAGTACTTC | CASSLSGGTAYEQYF
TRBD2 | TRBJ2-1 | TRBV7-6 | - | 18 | TGTGCCAGCAGCTTTATTTCTCTGGCCAGCGGGATGTACAATGAGCAGTTCTTC | CASSFISLASGMYNEQFF
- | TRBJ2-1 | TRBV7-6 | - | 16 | TGTGCCAGCAGCTTTTTTCCGGGAGTATCCTACAATGAGCAGTTCTTC | CASSFFPGVSYNEQFF
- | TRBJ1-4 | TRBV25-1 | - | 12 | TGTGCCAGCCGGACTGGGGTCGAAAAACTGTTTTTT | CASRTGVEKLFF
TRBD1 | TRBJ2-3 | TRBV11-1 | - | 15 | TGTGCCAGCAGCTTAAGGGACAGGGGTAGAGATACGCAGTATTTT | CASSLRDRGRDTQYF
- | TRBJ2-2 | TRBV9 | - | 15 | TGTGCCAGCAGCGTAGACGGGACGTACACCGGGGAGCTGTTTTTT | CASSVDGTYTGELFF
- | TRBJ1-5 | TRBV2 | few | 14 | TGTGCCAGCAAAGGGGGGCTGAGCAATCAGCCCCAGCATTTT | CASKGGLSNQPQHF
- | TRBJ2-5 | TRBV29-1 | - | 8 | TGCAGCGTTGGGACCCAGTACTTC | CSVGTQYF
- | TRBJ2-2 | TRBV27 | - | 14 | TGTGCCAGCAGTTTATGGGGGAACACCGGGGAGCTGTTTTTT | CASSLWGNTGELFF
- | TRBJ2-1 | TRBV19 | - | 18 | TGTGCCAGTAGTATAGGTCCCGCCGACTTCGGGACCTACAATGAGCAGTTCTTC | CASSIGPADFGTYNEQFF
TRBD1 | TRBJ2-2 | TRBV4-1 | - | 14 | TGCGCCAGCAGCCAAAAACAGGGGTCCGGGGAGCTGTTTTTT | CASSQKQGSGELFF
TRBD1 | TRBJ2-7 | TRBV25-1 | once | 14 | TGTGCCAGCAGTGCGGGACAGGGCCCCTACGAGCAGTACTTC | CASSAGQGPYEQYF
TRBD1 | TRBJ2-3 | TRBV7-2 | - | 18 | TGTGCCAGCAGCTACCCGTTTGGGGCGGGACAGGCGTCAGATACGCAGTATTTT | CASSYPFGAGQASDTQYF
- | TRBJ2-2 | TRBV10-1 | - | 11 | TGCGCCAGCGGTCGCGGCGGGGAGCTGTTTTTT | CASGRGGELFF
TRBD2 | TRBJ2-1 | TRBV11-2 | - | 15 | TGTGCCAGCAGCCCGACTAGCGGGAGGGCCAATGAGCAGTTCTTC | CASSPTSGRANEQFF
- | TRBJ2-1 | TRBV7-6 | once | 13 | TGTGCCAGCAGCCCCTTAAAATTCAATGAGCAGTTCTTC | CASSPLKFNEQFF
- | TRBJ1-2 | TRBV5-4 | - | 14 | TGTGCCAGCAGTCCGGCGCCGGGAGACTATGGCTACACCTTC | CASSPAPGDYGYTF
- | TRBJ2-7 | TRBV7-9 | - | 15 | TGTGCCAGCAGCTTAGTGGCGGAGAGCTCCTACGAGCAGTACTTC | CASSLVAESSYEQYF
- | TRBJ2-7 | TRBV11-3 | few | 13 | TGTGCCAGCAGCTTAGGGGCTTCCTACGAGCAGTACTTC | CASSLGASYEQYF
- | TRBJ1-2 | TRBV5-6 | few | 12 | TGTGCCAGCAGAGGACGGTCCTATGGCTACACCTTC | CASRGRSYGYTF
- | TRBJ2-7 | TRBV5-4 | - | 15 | TGTGCCAGCAGCTTGGAGGGGGGTAATGGGTACGAGCAGTACTTC | CASSLEGGNGYEQYF
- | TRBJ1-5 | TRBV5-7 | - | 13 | TGTGCCGTTCAGGTTCAGGTCAATCAGCCCCAGCATTTT | CAVQVQVNQPQHF
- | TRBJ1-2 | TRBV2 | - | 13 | TGTGCCAGCAGTGGAAGGAGGAACTATGGCTACACCTTC | CASSGRRNYGYTF
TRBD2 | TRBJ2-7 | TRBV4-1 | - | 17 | TGCGCCAGCAGCCATGGTCCCATGGTAGCGGGAGTAAGGGAGCAGTACTTC | CASSHGPMVAGVREQYF
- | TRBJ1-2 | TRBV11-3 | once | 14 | TGTGCCAGCAGCCGCGTTCCTGGCGACTATGGCTACACCTTC | CASSRVPGDYGYTF
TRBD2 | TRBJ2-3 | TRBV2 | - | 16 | TGTGCCCCCATGTTAGTTGGGCGGGAGGGCCCAGATACGCAGTATTTT | CAPMLVGREGPDTQYF
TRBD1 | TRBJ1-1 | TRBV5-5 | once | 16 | TGTGCCAGCAGCTTGGACAGGGGGCCTCTGTACACTGAAGCTTTCTTT | CASSLDRGPLYTEAFF
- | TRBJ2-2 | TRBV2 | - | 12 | TGTGCCAGCAGTGCCCCCGGGTCCGAGCTGTTTTTT | CASSAPGSELFF
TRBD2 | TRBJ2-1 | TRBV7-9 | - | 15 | TGTGCCAGCAGCTTCTCAGGACTAGATAGAGCCAGTAAGTTCTTC | CASSFSGLDRASKFF
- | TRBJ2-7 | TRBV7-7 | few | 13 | TGTGCCAGCAGCTTAGCCGAAGGTAACGAGCAGTACTTC | CASSLAEGNEQYF
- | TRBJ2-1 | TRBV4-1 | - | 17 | TGCGCCAGCAGCGCCTCCCGCTACAGCGGAGGAAGTAATGAGCAGTTCTTC | CASSASRYSGGSNEQFF
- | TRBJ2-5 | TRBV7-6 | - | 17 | TGTGCCAGCAGCTTAGATCGGGGTGCCAAGGTCGGGGAGACCCAGTACTTC | CASSLDRGAKVGETQYF
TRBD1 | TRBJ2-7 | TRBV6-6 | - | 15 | TGTGCCAGCCTATTTAGACAGGGGAAAGACTACGAGCAGTACTTC | CASLFRQGKDYEQYF
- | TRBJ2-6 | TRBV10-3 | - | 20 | TGTGCCATCAGTGAGTTCCTCGGATCTCTAGGTGGCTCTGGGGCCAACGTCCTGACTTTC | CAISEFLGSLGGSGANVLTF
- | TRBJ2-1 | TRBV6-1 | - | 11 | TGTGCCAGCAGTGAATTAAATGAGCAGTTCTTC | CASSELNEQFF
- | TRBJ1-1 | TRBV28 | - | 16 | TGTGCCAGCAGTGACGCGGGGGTGAGTTGGAACACTGAAGCTTTCTTT | CASSDAGVSWNTEAFF
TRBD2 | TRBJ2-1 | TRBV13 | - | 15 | TGTGCCAGCACCCCCGGGACTAGCGGAAGAAATGAGCAGTTCTTC | CASTPGTSGRNEQFF
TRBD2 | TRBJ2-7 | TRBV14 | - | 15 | TGTGCCAGCAGCCAGCCGCCGGGGGGGAGGTACGAGCAGTACTTC | CASSQPPGGRYEQYF
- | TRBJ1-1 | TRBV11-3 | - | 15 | TGTGCCAGCCGCTTGCCGGGAGTTATGAACACTGAAGCTTTCTTT | CASRLPGVMNTEAFF
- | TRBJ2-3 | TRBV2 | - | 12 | TGTGCCAGCATGTCGGTCAGAGATACGCAGTATTTT | CASMSVRDTQYF
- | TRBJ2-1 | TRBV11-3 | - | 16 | TGTGCCAGCAGCCCAAATTCTAGGGGAGTGGGCGGTGAGCAGTTCTTC | CASSPNSRGVGGEQFF
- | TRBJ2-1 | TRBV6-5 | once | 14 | TGTGCCAGCCTAGAAAAGGGGGGGGGCAATGAGCAGTTCTTC | CASLEKGGGNEQFF
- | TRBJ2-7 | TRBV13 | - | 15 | TGTGCCAGCAGCTTACGTTTAGGCAGGGAGGACGAGCAGTACTTC | CASSLRLGREDEQYF
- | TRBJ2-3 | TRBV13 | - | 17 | TGTGCCAGCAGCTTAGCCGGTCATGGAGGGATCACAGATACGCAGTATTTT | CASSLAGHGGITDTQYF
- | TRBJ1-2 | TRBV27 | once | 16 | TGTGCCAGCAGTTTATCGAGTTACAGGGCCCCGGTTGGCTACACCTTC | CASSLSSYRAPVGYTF